The rows below give T cell receptor beta chains drawn from one sample of a study of regulatory T cells. TCRdb keeps only in-frame clones here, not all; method: immunoSEQ multiplex PCR. Of more than 5,000 clones in the sample, 85% to 90% were seen once. The specimen was CD4+ Tregs sorted from blood. All receptors derive from a person in their late teens or twenties with CD3G deficiency. CDR3s include the opening cysteine and the closing phenylalanine or tryptophan. Fields, in order: D gene, J gene, V gene, CDR3 DNA, CDR3 protein. D genes are given only for firm matches.

>TRBD1|TRBJ2-2|TRBV5-1
TGCGCCAGCAGCCCGAAGACAGGGCTGGTGCCCGGGGAGCTGTTTTTT
CASSPKTGLVPGELFF
>NA|TRBJ2-7|TRBV6-1
TGTGCCAGCCTGTACCCAGGATCCGCCACTAAGTACTTC
CASLYPGSATKYF
>TRBD1|TRBJ2-7|TRBV5-1
TGCGCCAGCAGGGGACAGGGCGAGCAGTACTTC
CASRGQGEQYF
>TRBD1|TRBJ2-2|TRBV28
TGTGCCAGCAGTTTCTCCCCGGGGCAGGGGGCGCGAACCGGGGAGCTGTTTTTT
CASSFSPGQGARTGELFF
>NA|TRBJ2-2|TRBV5-1
TGCGCCAGCAGCTTGATTGGTGAAACCGGGGAGCTGTTTTTT
CASSLIGETGELFF
>TRBD2|TRBJ2-5|TRBV30
TGTGCCTGGAGGGGACTAGCGGGAGAGACCCAGTACTTC
CAWRGLAGETQYF
>NA|TRBJ2-1|TRBV6-6
TGTGCCAGCAGAGGTGGGCCGCGTTACAATGAGCAGTTCTTC
CASRGGPRYNEQFF
>NA|TRBJ2-3|TRBV27
TGTGCCAGCAGTCCCATGAGGGGGGAGGGCCGCGATACGCAGTATTTT
CASSPMRGEGRDTQYF
>TRBD1|TRBJ1-1|TRBV19
TGTGCCAGTAGTTCCAGCCCGGAGACAGGGGGCACTGAAGCTTTCTTT
CASSSSPETGGTEAFF
>NA|TRBJ1-1|TRBV5-1
TGCGCCAGCAGCTTGACCGGGGGGCGGAACACTGAAGCTTTCTTT
CASSLTGGRNTEAFF
>NA|TRBJ2-3|TRBV5-1
TGCGCCAGCAGCGAGTTGGGGCAGTCTCGCTCAGATACGCAGTATTTT
CASSELGQSRSDTQYF
>NA|TRBJ2-7|TRBV18
TGTGCCAGCTCACCAGGGGCAAGCTCCTACGAGCAGTACTTC
CASSPGASSYEQYF
>NA|TRBJ2-7|TRBV6-5
TGTGCCAGCCGGATGGACGACAGTTCCTACGAGCAGTACTTC
CASRMDDSSYEQYF
>TRBD1|TRBJ2-7|TRBV6-1
TGTGCCAGCCATCCGGGACAGGGTAGCGAGCAGTACTTC
CASHPGQGSEQYF
>NA|TRBJ2-3|TRBV27
TGTGCCAGCAGTAAACTAGATGGGACAGATACGCAGTATTTT
CASSKLDGTDTQYF
>NA|TRBJ2-7|TRBV14
TGTGCCAGCACCCGGAGAGGAGCCCCCTACGAGCAGTACTTC
CASTRRGAPYEQYF